The 21 T cell receptor beta chains presented below share a single source sample, sequenced in a study of cytomegalovirus exposure and HLA in healthy donors. Researchers ran the PCR with 60 Vbeta and 13 Jbeta primers. Produced via immunoSEQ multiplex PCR; TCRdb's table is partial and in-frame only. The sample has about 92,000 clones, around four fifths seen once; the top ten hold roughly 5.5%. The sample consisted of PBMCs. The receptors were gathered from a woman younger than 30 in good health and CMV-seropositive.

This clone was recorded a few times. This sample also contains other DNA sequences that code for the same CDR3. The chain is built from TRBV27 and TRBJ1-2; TRBD1 aligns across 9 bases. The CDR3 extends over 13 amino acids. CDR1 is MNHEY, CDR2 SMNVEV, per germline (reference sequence). V shed 6 bases and J 7 bases; nucleotides not matched to a gene: 6. The CDR3 region is CASSPYRGPGYTF. The CDR3 nucleotides are TGTGCCAGCAGCCCGTACAGGGGGCCTGGCTACACCTTC.

The genes are TRBV5-4 and TRBJ2-1, with 11 nucleotides matching TRBD1. CDR1 SGHNT and CDR2 YYREEE come from the germline V gene (reference sequence). This CDR3 is built from 15 residues. Trimming cost V 4 bases and J 9 bases; bases outside gene matches: 9. CDR3 amino acids: CASSGGQGARGEQFF. The CDR3 DNA reads as TGTGCCAGCAGCGGCGGACAGGGGGCGAGAGGTGAGCAGTTCTTC.

The chain carries TRBV30 and TRBJ2-1, with 8 bases matching TRBD2. From germline, CDR1 is GTSNPN and CDR2 SVGIG (reference sequence). The V and J ends lost 5 bases and 7 bases, in that order; junction bases with no gene match: 7. CDR3 length: 13 residues. DNA for the CDR3: TGTGCCTGGGGGACTAGACCCAGGAATGAGCAGTTCTTC. Amino acids: CAWGTRPRNEQFF.

V and J are TRBV5-1 and TRBJ2-1; 11 bases are a match to TRBD1. V was clipped by 4 bases and J by 11 bases; unmatched bases: 8. Germline V gives CDR1 SGHRS, CDR2 YFSETQ. The CDR3 loop spans 14 amino acids. This chain's CDR3 is CASSDGTGGSKQFF. The CDR3, as DNA: TGCGCCAGCAGCGACGGGACAGGGGGATCCAAGCAGTTCTTC.

This chain links TRBV7-6 with TRBJ2-7, with TRBD2 matching over 12 bases. This CDR3 region has 15 residues. Germline trimming cut 4 bases from V and 6 bases from J; bases unmatched to any gene: 7. The germline V gene encodes CDR1 SGHVS and CDR2 FNYEAQ. The CDR3 loop reads CASSSRWTSGAEQYF. CDR3 coding DNA: TGTGCCAGCAGCTCACGCTGGACTAGCGGGGCCGAGCAGTACTTC.

The rearrangement uses TRBV25-1 and TRBJ2-3; TRBD2 aligns across 10 bases. Unmatched junction bases numbered 7, after V lost 4 bases and J lost 3 bases. The V gene's germline CDR1 is MGHDK and CDR2 SYGVNS. This CDR3 has 16 amino acids. The CDR3 nucleotides are TGTGCCAGCAGTGTATGGTCTAGCGGGGGTACAGATACGCAGTATTTT. Residues: CASSVWSSGGTDTQYF.

The V and J genes are TRBV29-1 and TRBJ2-1, with TRBD2 matching over 10 bases. There are 15 residues in the CDR3. Germline loops: CDR1 SQVTM, CDR2 ANQGSEA. V was pared by 4 bases and J by 7 bases, with 10 bases of the junction left unmatched. The CDR3 loop reads CSVVPAGGPLNEQFF. The CDR3 nucleotides are TGCAGCGTTGTGCCAGCGGGAGGGCCCTTGAATGAGCAGTTCTTC.

The V and J genes are TRBV9 and TRBJ2-7, with D unresolved. Trimming left V 3 bases short and J 1 base short, with 11 bases between. The CDR3 runs to 14 residues. Germline-derived CDR1 and CDR2 are SGDLS and YYNGEE. CDR3 nucleotides: TGTGCCAGCAGCGCCACTTCTTTGTCCTACGAGCAGTACTTC. Amino acid sequence: CASSATSLSYEQYF.

V usage is TRBV18 and J usage is TRBJ2-1; 7 nucleotides align to TRBD2. Per germline, CDR1 KGHSH and CDR2 LQKENI. This CDR3 region has 15 residues. The junction had 4 bases not matched to a gene; V was cut back by 2 bases and J by 3 bases. The CDR3 is CASSPMGEGYNEQFF. Written as DNA, the CDR3 is TGTGCCAGCTCACCAATGGGGGAGGGCTACAATGAGCAGTTCTTC.

The rearrangement joins TRBV5-1 to TRBJ2-1; 8 nucleotides align to TRBD2. V shed 4 bases and J 7 bases; nucleotides not matched to a gene: 7. The CDR3 consists of 14 residues. CDR1 and CDR2 (germline): SGHRS, YFSETQ. The CDR3 here is CASSITGTRNEQFF. The CDR3 nucleotides read TGCGCCAGCAGCATCACCGGGACTAGAAATGAGCAGTTCTTC.

The rearrangement links TRBV11-2 to TRBJ1-5; D gene uncertain. Trimming left V 2 bases short and J 2 bases short, with 7 bases between. CDR1 is SGHAT, CDR2 FQNNGV, per germline. The CDR3 runs 14 residues. The CDR3 nucleotides read TGTGCCAGCAGCTTAACAGACGGCAATCAGCCCCAGCATTTT. Translated: CASSLTDGNQPQHF.

Here the CDR3 reads CASSQGRGLYSNQPQHF. The CDR3, as DNA: TGCGCCAGCAGCCAAGGTAGGGGGCTCTATAGCAATCAGCCCCAGCATTTT. V and J are TRBV4-1 and TRBJ1-5, with 7 bases matching TRBD1. The CDR3 sequence is 17 residues long. Germline V lookup: CDR1 MGHRA, CDR2 YSYEKL. With V trimmed by 1 base and J by 0 bases, 6 bases remained unmatched.

A few counts support this clone. The genes are TRBV16 and TRBJ1-5; D is unclear. CDR1 and CDR2 (germline): KGHSY, FQNENV. Trimming cost V 3 bases and J 3 bases, with 12 bases left between them. The CDR3 length is 15 residues. The CDR3 DNA follows: TGTGCCAGCAGCCATGAGTTGCGCCCCAATCAGCCCCAGCATTTT. Translating it yields CASSHELRPNQPQHF. The full variable domain, with the rest looked up from reference TRBV16 and TRBJ1-5, is GEEVAQTPKHLVRGEGQKAKLYCAPIKGHSYVFWYQQVLKNEFKFLISFQNENVFDETGMPKERFSAKCLPNSPCSLEIQATKLEDSAVYFCASSHELRPNQPQHFGDGTRLSIL.

V is TRBV13 and J is TRBJ2-1, with 9 bases aligning to TRBD2. Trimming cost V 4 bases and J 5 bases; bases outside gene matches: 3. The CDR3 is made up of 14 amino acids. Germline CDR1 and CDR2: PRHDT and FYEKMQ (reference sequence). The CDR3: CASSSGLADNEQFF. CDR3 DNA: TGTGCCAGCAGCTCGGGACTAGCCGACAATGAGCAGTTCTTC.

This chain uses TRBV14 with TRBJ2-1; 12 bases agree with TRBD1. Per the germline V gene, CDR1 is SGHDN and CDR2 is FVKESK. Losses at the gene ends were 1 base for V and 7 bases for J; bases not matched to a gene: 2. The length of the CDR3 is 15 residues. CDR3 in DNA: TGTGCCAGCAGCCAAGGGGACAGGGGGCGGAATGAGCAGTTCTTC. It specifies CASSQGDRGRNEQFF.

This rearrangement joins TRBV4-1 to TRBJ2-1; D not resolved. There are 14 residues in the CDR3. Per germline, CDR1 MGHRA and CDR2 YSYEKL. V lost 0 bases to trimming and J lost 3 bases, with 6 bases between them. CDR3 protein: CASSQEGVYNEQFF. DNA of the CDR3: TGCGCCAGCAGCCAAGAGGGCGTCTACAATGAGCAGTTCTTC.

For the CDR3, the DNA is TGTGCCAGCAGCTATCAGGGGCGAACCGGGGAGCTGTTTTTT. Its protein product is CASSYQGRTGELFF. The V call is TRBV5-6, the J call TRBJ2-2, with TRBD1 as a possible D gene (6 bases). This CDR3 has 14 amino acids. Germline-derived CDR1 and CDR2 are SGHDT and YYEEEE. Trimming shortened V by 3 bases and J by 5 bases, and 11 bases separated the two germline ends. Looking up the rest from reference TRBV5-6 and TRBJ2-2 gives the full variable domain: DAGVTQSPTHLIKTRGQQVTLRCSPKSGHDTVSWYQQALGQGPQFIFQYYEEEERQRGNFPDRFSGHQFPNYSSELNVNALLLGDSALYLCASSYQGRTGELFFGEGSRLTVL.

V and J are TRBV7-9 and TRBJ1-4, with 8 positions matching TRBD1. The V gene end was trimmed by 5 bases and the J gene end by 6 bases; junction bases not matched to a gene: 8. The germline V gene has CDR1 SEHNR and CDR2 FQNEAQ (reference sequence). The CDR3 totals 15 residues. The CDR3 region is CASSGRTGRDEKLFF. The CDR3, as DNA: TGTGCCAGCAGCGGAAGGACAGGGCGGGATGAAAAACTGTTTTTT.

The chain uses TRBV5-1 and TRBJ1-2, with 8 positions matching TRBD1. Losses at the gene ends were 0 bases for V and 5 bases for J; bases not matched to a gene: 6. The germline V gene has CDR1 SGHRS and CDR2 YFSETQ. This CDR3 region has 15 residues. For the CDR3, the DNA is TGCGCCAGCAGCTTGGTGGTGACAGGGGAATATGGCTACACCTTC. Its protein is CASSLVVTGEYGYTF.

The rearrangement joins TRBV6-5 to TRBJ2-1, with 11 positions matching TRBD2. The CDR3 covers 13 residues. Per the germline V gene, CDR1 is MNHEY and CDR2 is SVGAGI. The ends lost 6 bases at V and 8 bases at J; junction bases unmatched: 3. The CDR3 DNA is TGTGCCAGCAGGACTAGCGGGAACCATGAGCAGTTCTTC. It yields the protein CASRTSGNHEQFF.

This chain connects TRBV6-1 to TRBJ2-3, with 13 bases identical to TRBD2. In germline, CDR1 is MNHNS, CDR2 SASEGT. This CDR3 spans 15 amino acids. The V segment lost 6 bases and the J segment 4 bases; nucleotides outside the gene matches: 4. The CDR3 loop reads CASRSLAGGPDTQYF. CDR3 nucleotide sequence: TGTGCCAGCAGGTCACTAGCGGGGGGGCCAGATACGCAGTATTTT.